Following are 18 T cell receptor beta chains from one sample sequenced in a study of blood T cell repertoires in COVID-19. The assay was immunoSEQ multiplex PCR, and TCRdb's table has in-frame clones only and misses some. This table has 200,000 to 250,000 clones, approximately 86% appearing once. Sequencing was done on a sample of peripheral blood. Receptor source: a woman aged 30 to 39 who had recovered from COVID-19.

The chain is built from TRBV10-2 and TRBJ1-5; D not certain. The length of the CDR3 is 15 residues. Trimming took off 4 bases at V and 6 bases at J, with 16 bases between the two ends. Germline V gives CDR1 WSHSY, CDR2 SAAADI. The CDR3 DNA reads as TGCGCCAGCAGTGGGTCCCTCCAGAACCGTCAGCCCCAGCATTTT. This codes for CASSGSLQNRQPQHF.

CDR3 nucleotides: TGCGCCAGCAGGCAGCGGAGCGGTCGGGCAGAAAACACCGGGGAGCTGTTTTTT. This codes for CASRQRSGRAENTGELFF. The chain joins TRBV5-1 to TRBJ2-2; TRBD2 might be the D (5 bases). Trimming left V 5 bases short and J 2 bases short, with 22 bases between. CDR1 is SGHRS and CDR2 is YFSETQ in the germline V gene. The length of the CDR3 is 18 residues.

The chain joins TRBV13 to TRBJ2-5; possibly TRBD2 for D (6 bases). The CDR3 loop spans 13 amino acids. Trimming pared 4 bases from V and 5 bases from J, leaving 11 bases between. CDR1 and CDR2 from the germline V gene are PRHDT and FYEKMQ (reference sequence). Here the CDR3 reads CASSSLASETQYF. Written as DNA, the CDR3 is TGTGCCAGCAGCTCTCTAGCGTCCGAGACCCAGTACTTC.

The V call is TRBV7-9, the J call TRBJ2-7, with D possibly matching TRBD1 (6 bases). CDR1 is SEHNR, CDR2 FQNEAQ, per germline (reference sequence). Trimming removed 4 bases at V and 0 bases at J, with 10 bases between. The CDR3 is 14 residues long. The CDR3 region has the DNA TGTGCCAGCAGCTCCCTGGACAGCTCCTACGAGCAGTACTTC. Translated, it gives CASSSLDSSYEQYF.

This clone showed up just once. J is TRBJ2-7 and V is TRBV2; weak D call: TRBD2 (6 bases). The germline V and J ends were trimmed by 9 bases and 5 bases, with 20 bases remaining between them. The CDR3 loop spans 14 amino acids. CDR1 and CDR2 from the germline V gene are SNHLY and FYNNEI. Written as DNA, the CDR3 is TGTGCCAGTGAGGGACGGGAGAGCCTGGACGAGCAGTACTTC. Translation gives CASEGRESLDEQYF. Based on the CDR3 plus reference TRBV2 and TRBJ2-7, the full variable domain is EPEVTQTPSHQVTQMGQEVILRCVPISNHLYFYWYRQILGQKVEFLVSFYNNEISEKSEIFDDQFSVERPDGSNFTLKIRSTKLEDSAMYFCASEGRESLDEQYFGPGTRLTVT.

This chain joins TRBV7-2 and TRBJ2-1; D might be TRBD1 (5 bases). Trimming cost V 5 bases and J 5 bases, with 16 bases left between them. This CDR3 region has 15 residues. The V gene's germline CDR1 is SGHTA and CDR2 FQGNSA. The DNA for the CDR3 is TGTGCCAGCAGCCGTCAACAGGCCTATGACAATGAGCAGTTCTTC. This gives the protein CASSRQQAYDNEQFF.

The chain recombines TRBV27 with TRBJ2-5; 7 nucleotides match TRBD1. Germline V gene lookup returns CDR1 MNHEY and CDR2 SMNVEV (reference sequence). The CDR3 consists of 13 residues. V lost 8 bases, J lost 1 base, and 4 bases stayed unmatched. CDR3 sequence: CASGRQGQETQYF. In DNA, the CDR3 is TGTGCCAGCGGGAGACAGGGCCAAGAGACCCAGTACTTC.

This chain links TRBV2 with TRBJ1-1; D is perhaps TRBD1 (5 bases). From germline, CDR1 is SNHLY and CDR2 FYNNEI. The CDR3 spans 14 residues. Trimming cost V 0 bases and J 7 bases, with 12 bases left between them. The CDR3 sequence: CASSEAGGNLEAFF. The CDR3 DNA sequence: TGTGCCAGCAGTGAAGCCGGGGGAAATCTTGAAGCTTTCTTT.

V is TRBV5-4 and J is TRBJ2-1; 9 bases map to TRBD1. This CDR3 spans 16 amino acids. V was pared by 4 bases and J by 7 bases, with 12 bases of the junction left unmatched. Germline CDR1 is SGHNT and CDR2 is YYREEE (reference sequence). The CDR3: CASSPGGTGRLNEQFF. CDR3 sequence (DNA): TGTGCCAGCAGCCCGGGCGGGACAGGGAGACTTAATGAGCAGTTCTTC.

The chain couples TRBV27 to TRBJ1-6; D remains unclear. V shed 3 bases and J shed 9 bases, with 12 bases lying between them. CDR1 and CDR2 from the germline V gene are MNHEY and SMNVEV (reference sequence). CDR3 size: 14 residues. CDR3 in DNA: TGTGCCAGCAGTTTCCCCAGCGAAGGTTCACCCCTCCACTTT. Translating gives CASSFPSEGSPLHF.

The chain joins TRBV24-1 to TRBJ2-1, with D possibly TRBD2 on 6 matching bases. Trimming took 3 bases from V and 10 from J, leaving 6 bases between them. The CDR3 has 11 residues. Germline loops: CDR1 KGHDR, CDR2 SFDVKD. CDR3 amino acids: CATSDGGEQFF. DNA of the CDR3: TGTGCCACCAGTGATGGGGGGGAGCAGTTCTTC.

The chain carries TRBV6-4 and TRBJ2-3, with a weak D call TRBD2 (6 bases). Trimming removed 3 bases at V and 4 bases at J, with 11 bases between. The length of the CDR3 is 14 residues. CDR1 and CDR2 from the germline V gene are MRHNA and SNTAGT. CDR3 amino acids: CASSESGLADTQYF. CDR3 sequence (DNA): TGTGCCAGCAGTGAGAGCGGGTTGGCAGATACGCAGTATTTT.

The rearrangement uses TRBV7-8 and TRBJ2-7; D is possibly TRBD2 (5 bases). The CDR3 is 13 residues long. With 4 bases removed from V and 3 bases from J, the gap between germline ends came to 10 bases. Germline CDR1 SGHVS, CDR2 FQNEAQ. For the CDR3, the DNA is TGTGCCAGCAGCTACATCCGGGGCTACGAGCAGTACTTC. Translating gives CASSYIRGYEQYF.

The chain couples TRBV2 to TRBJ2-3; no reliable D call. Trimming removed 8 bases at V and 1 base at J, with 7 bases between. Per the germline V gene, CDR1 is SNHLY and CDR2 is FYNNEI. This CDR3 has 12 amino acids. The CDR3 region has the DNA TGTGCCAGCGGGCTGGGCACAGATACGCAGTATTTT. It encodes CASGLGTDTQYF.

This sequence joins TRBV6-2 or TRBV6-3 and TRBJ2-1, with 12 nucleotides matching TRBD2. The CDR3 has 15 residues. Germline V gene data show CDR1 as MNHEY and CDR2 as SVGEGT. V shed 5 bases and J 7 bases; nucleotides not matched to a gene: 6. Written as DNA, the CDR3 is TGTGCCAGCAGTCGCCTAGCGGGGGGGCCGAATGAGCAGTTCTTC. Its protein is CASSRLAGGPNEQFF.

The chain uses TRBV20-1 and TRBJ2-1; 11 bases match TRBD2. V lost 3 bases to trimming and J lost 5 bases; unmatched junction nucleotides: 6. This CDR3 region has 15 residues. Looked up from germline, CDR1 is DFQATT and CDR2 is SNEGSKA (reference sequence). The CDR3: CSASKASGGNNEQFF. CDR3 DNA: TGCAGTGCTAGTAAGGCTAGCGGGGGGAACAATGAGCAGTTCTTC.

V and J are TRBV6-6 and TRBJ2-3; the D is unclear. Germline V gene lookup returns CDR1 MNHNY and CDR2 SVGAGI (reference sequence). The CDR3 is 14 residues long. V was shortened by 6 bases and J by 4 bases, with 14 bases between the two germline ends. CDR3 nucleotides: TGTGCCAGCAGCCAATACCAGATCTCAGATACGCAGTATTTT. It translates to CASSQYQISDTQYF.

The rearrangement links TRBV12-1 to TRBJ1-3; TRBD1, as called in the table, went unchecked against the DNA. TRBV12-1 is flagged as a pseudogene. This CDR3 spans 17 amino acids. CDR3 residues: CASSKRDRLPSGNTIYF. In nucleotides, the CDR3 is TGTGCCAGCAGCAAGCGGGACAGGCTTCCCTCTGGAAACACCATATATTTT.